Shown below are 5 T cell receptor beta chains from a single sample sequenced in a study of T cell responses to AZD1222 COVID-19 vaccine. Using immunoSEQ multiplex PCR, the repertoire was profiled, and TCRdb retains in-frame clones only, with some absent. The repertoire holds some 140,000 clones, with 70% to 90% as singletons. The sample consisted of peripheral blood, taken on day 0 of AZD1222 vaccination. These receptors were obtained from an adult in good health.

The chain has TRBV10-3 and TRBJ1-2; D call uncertain. The CDR3 loop spans 14 amino acids. CDR1 and CDR2 (germline): ENHRY, SYGVKD. The germline V and J ends were trimmed by 6 bases and 0 bases, with 11 bases remaining between them. The CDR3 nucleotides read TGTGCCATCAGACCGACCTTAGCTAACTATGGCTACACCTTC. Protein product: CAIRPTLANYGYTF.

The chain couples TRBV4-3 to TRBJ2-1, with TRBD2 identical over 10 bases. Germline values: CDR1 LGHNA, CDR2 YSLEER. The CDR3 is 16 residues long. The trim removed 0 bases at V and 9 bases at J, leaving 8 bases unmatched. The CDR3 DNA sequence: TGCGCCAGCAGCCAAGATTGGCTAGCGGGAGATGTTGAGCAGTTCTTC. Translation gives CASSQDWLAGDVEQFF.

The chain combines TRBV10-1 with TRBJ2-7, with no clear D. This CDR3 is 12 amino acids long. CDR1 is WNHNN, CDR2 SYGVQD, per germline (reference sequence). V lost 10 bases, J lost 2 bases, and 12 bases lay in between. The CDR3 coding sequence is TGCGCCAAGATAACCTCCCCCTACGAGCAGTACTTC. Translating it yields CAKITSPYEQYF.

The chain recombines TRBV5-8 with TRBJ2-7; 7 bases map to TRBD2. Germline lookup yields CDR1 SGHTS and CDR2 YDEGEE. The CDR3 totals 15 residues. With V trimmed by 6 bases and J by 0 bases, 9 bases remained unmatched. Here the CDR3 reads CASTRAGGSSYEQYF. CDR3 nucleotide sequence: TGTGCCAGCACCAGGGCCGGGGGGAGCTCCTACGAGCAGTACTTC.

This clone was observed a few times. The sample contains more than one DNA sequence encoding this CDR3. The CDR3 region is CASSEGSNQPQHF. CDR3 DNA sequence: TGTGCCAGCAGTGAGGGTAGCAATCAGCCCCAGCATTTT. V and J are TRBV6-4 and TRBJ1-5; D uncertain. V lost 3 bases, J lost 0 bases, and 3 bases lay in between. This CDR3 comprises 13 residues. In germline, CDR1 is MRHNA, CDR2 SNTAGT.